This record concerns one T cell receptor (beta chain) sequence. Sequenced by immunoSEQ multiplex PCR; TCRdb stores in-frame clones only, minus some. The sample has about 290,000 clones, about 85% seen once. CDR3 length: 15 residues. Unmatched junction bases numbered 9, after V lost 10 bases and J lost 3 bases. CDR1 WSHSY and CDR2 SAAADI come from the germline V gene. The data originate from a study of blood T cell repertoires in COVID-19. About the study: The study drew acute and convalescent COVID-19 samples from the United States, Italy and Spain.

The rearrangement links TRBV10-2 to TRBJ2-3; 11 positions match TRBD2. Sequencing was carried out using peripheral blood. The TCR sequence derives from a woman aged 45-65 years with active or convalescent COVID-19. This CDR3 is CATRLSGRGTDTQYF. CDR3 nucleotide sequence: TGCGCCACTCGCCTTAGCGGGAGGGGGACAGATACGCAGTATTTT.